These T cell receptor beta chains were read from a single sample in a study of STAT3 mutations in large granular lymphocyte leukemia. Profiled with immunoSEQ multiplex PCR; TCRdb holds only in-frame clones, not every one. The sample lists under 9,500 clones; 85% to 90% were seen once. The material sequenced was peripheral blood mononuclear cells. These receptor sequences come from a man older than 75 with T-cell large granular lymphocyte leukemia. Some clones in this sample may be carry-over from other donors' samples. Both conserved end residues are part of each CDR3. The D gene is left open where the match is weak. Part of the rows lack a size; the others show once, few, many or a class for expanded clones.

v_call	j_call	clone_size	d_call	cdr3_aa	cdr3_nt
TRBV7-9	TRBJ2-1	.	TRBD2	CASSRTSYNNEQFF	TGTGCCAGCAGCCGGACTAGCTACAACAATGAGCAGTTCTTC
TRBV5-4	TRBJ1-6	.	.	CASSLDNGGNSPLHF	TGTGCCAGCAGCTTGGACAATGGTGGTAATTCACCCCTCCACTTT
TRBV5-6	TRBJ1-5	once	.	CASSLAAGQPQHF	TGTGCCAGCAGCTTGGCGGCGGGTCAGCCCCAGCATTTT
TRBV7-9	TRBJ2-3	.	TRBD2	CASSSPGAGGFSTDTQYF	TGTGCCAGCAGCTCCCCTGGTGCGGGGGGATTTAGCACAGATACGCAGTATTTT
TRBV7-3	TRBJ2-1	.	.	CASSFGLHSYNEQFF	TGTGCCAGCAGCTTCGGACTGCACTCCTACAATGAGCAGTTCTTC
TRBV5-5	TRBJ1-2	.	.	CASSTYSAYGYTF	TGTGCCAGCAGCACTTACAGTGCTTATGGCTACACCTTC
TRBV6-6	TRBJ1-6	.	.	CASNSRAGNNSPLHF	TGTGCCAGCAATTCAAGGGCGGGTAATAATTCACCCCTCCACTTT
TRBV27	TRBJ2-7	.	.	CASSLQGREEQYF	TGTGCCAGCAGTTTGCAGGGTAGGGAAGAGCAGTACTTC
TRBV5-1	TRBJ2-2	.	.	CASSLDTGELFF	TGCGCCAGCAGCTTGGACACTGGGGAGCTGTTTTTT
TRBV7-9	TRBJ2-5	.	.	CASSHPRAQETQYF	TGTGCCAGCAGCCACCCGAGAGCACAAGAGACCCAGTACTTC
TRBV2	TRBJ1-3	.	.	CASSVGTLRSGNTIYF	TGTGCCAGCAGTGTTGGTACTCTCCGCTCTGGAAACACCATATATTTT
TRBV5-1	TRBJ2-6	.	.	CASSPDSSGANVLTF	TGCGCCAGCAGCCCGGACAGTTCGGGGGCCAACGTCCTGACTTTC
TRBV7-2	TRBJ2-7	.	.	CASSYGTPDQYEQYF	TGTGCCAGCAGCTACGGGACCCCAGATCAGTACGAGCAGTACTTC
TRBV19	TRBJ2-2	.	.	CASRLDRNTGELFF	TGTGCCAGTAGACTGGACAGGAACACCGGGGAGCTGTTTTTT
TRBV4-2	TRBJ2-7	.	.	CASSQPTRPGYEQYF	TGTGCCAGCAGCCAACCAACTAGGCCAGGCTACGAGCAGTACTTC
TRBV6-5	TRBJ1-2	.	TRBD1	CASSYGQGANYGYTF	TGTGCCAGCAGTTACGGGCAGGGGGCGAACTATGGCTACACCTTC
TRBV6-6	TRBJ1-2	.	TRBD1	CASSLTGGVIYGYTF	TGTGCCAGCAGTTTGACAGGGGGCGTCATCTATGGCTACACCTTC
TRBV25-1	TRBJ1-2	.	.	CASSEYRQGRVGYTF	TGTGCCAGCAGTGAATATAGGCAGGGCCGGGTTGGCTACACCTTC